This record concerns one TCR beta chain sequence. Its antigen remains unidentified. Generated by immunoSEQ multiplex PCR, the TCRdb table keeps only in-frame clones and is missing some. The repertoire holds 5,000 or so clones, with 65% to 80% as singletons. In germline, CDR1 is SNHLY, CDR2 FYNNEI. The CDR3 has 14 amino acids. The germline V and J ends were trimmed by 3 bases and 5 bases, with 11 bases remaining between them. These data originate in a study of T cells in tumors after PD-1 blockade. Across the whole study: Either cemiplimab 350 mg every 2 weeks or pembrolizumab 200 mg every 3 weeks was given. Study-wide points: Blood contained about 43% of the tumor's TCR clonotypes.

Material: tumor tissue, obtained before anti-PD-1 treatment. The chain uses TRBV2 and TRBJ1-5; a weak D match, TRBD1 (5 bases). This sequence originates from a human donor with basal cell carcinoma. This chain's CDR3 is CASSESRDDQPQHF. The CDR3 region has the DNA TGTGCCAGCAGTGAGTCCAGGGATGATCAGCCCCAGCATTTT. Variable domain in full (rest from reference TRBV2 and TRBJ1-5): EPEVTQTPSHQVTQMGQEVILRCVPISNHLYFYWYRQILGQKVEFLVSFYNNEISEKSEIFDDQFSVERPDGSNFTLKIRSTKLEDSAMYFCASSESRDDQPQHFGDGTRLSIL.